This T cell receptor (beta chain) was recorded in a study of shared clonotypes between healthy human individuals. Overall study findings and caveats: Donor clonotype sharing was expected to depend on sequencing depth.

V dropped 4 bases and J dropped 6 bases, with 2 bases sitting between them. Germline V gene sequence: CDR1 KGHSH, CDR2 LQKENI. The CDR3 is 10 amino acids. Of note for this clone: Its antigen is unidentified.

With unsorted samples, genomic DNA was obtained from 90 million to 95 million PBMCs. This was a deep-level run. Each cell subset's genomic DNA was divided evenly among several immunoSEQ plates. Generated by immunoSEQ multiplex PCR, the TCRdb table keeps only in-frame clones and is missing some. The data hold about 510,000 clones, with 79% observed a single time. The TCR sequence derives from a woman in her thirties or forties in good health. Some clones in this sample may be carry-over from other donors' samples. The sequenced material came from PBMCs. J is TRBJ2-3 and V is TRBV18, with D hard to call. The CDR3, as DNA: TGTGCCAGCTCACAGGATACGCAGTATTTT. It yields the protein CASSQDTQYF.